These T cell receptor beta chains were read from a single sample in a study of CD8 T cells in Susac syndrome. TCRdb analysed the immunoSEQ multiplex PCR reads with MiXCR anew, one entry per CDR3 protein. Among 150,000 to 200,000 distinct CDR3 sequences listed, over 90% were seen once. Specimen: CD4+ T cells from PBMCs. The origin of the receptors is a human donor with multiple sclerosis. Both conserved end residues are part of each CDR3. The D gene is left open where the match is weak. Clone sizes are given selectively: once, few, many, or a class where the clone is expanded.

size | D | J | V | DNA | CDR3
. | . | TRBJ2-1 | TRBV11-2 | TGTGCCAGCAGCCTCGGCAGGGCAGGGCGGAATGAGCAGTTCTTC | CASSLGRAGRNEQFF
. | TRBD1 | TRBJ1-6 | TRBV25-1 | TGTGCCAGCACAGGGGGATGGCGATCACCCCTCCACTTT | CASTGGWRSPLHF
. | TRBD1 | TRBJ1-2 | TRBV19 | TGTGCCAGTCAGACAGGGGGATTTCGTGACTATGGCTACACCTTC | CASQTGGFRDYGYTF
once | TRBD2 | TRBJ2-1 | TRBV3-1 | TGTGCCAGCAGCTTACGTACGGGGGGAGAGTTCTCCTACAATGAGCAGTTCTTC | CASSLRTGGEFSYNEQFF
. | . | TRBJ2-3 | TRBV6-1 | TGTGCCAGCAGTTCCATTCTGACTACCCCAGATACGCAGTATTTT | CASSSILTTPDTQYF
few | . | TRBJ2-3 | TRBV3-1 | TGTGCCAGCAGCCAAGGGGGCGGGACAGATACGCAGTATTTT | CASSQGGGTDTQYF
. | . | TRBJ2-3 | TRBV12-3/TRBV12-4 | TGTGCCAGCACCCGCACAGATACGCAGTATTTT | CASTRTDTQYF
. | . | TRBJ2-2 | TRBV9 | TGTGCCAGCAGCGTAGTTGAGACATCGAACACCGGGGAGCTGTTTTTT | CASSVVETSNTGELFF
. | . | TRBJ1-1 | TRBV29-1 | TGCAGCGTTGCTTCAACGGGGAACACTGAAGCTTTCTTT | CSVASTGNTEAFF
. | . | TRBJ2-7 | TRBV4-1 | TGCGCCAGCAGCCAAGGGATCCCCGTCGGGCCCTACGAGCAGTACTTC | CASSQGIPVGPYEQYF
. | . | TRBJ1-2 | TRBV12-2 | TGTGCAAGTCGCTTCAGCTATGGCTACACCTTC | CASRFSYGYTF
. | . | TRBJ1-5 | TRBV12-3/TRBV12-4 | TGTGCCAGCAGCCGAAGGGATAGGGAAAATCAGCCCCAGCATTTT | CASSRRDRENQPQHF
few | . | TRBJ1-2 | TRBV19 | TGTGCCAGTAGTCCTGGACTCTATGGCTACACCTTC | CASSPGLYGYTF
. | . | TRBJ2-2 | TRBV12-3/TRBV12-4 | TGTGCCAGCAGCGAGGGATTCAACACCGGGGAGCTGTTTTTT | CASSEGFNTGELFF
. | TRBD1 | TRBJ1-5 | TRBV20-1 | TGCAGTGCTAGAGACAGGGGGCCACAGCCCCAGCATTTT | CSARDRGPQPQHF
. | . | TRBJ2-5 | TRBV20-1 | TGCAGTGCTACAGGGACAGAGACCCAGTACTTC | CSATGTETQYF
. | . | TRBJ2-3 | TRBV30 | TGTGCCTGGAGTGTCAGGACAACGCAGTATTTT | CAWSVRTTQYF
. | . | TRBJ2-3 | TRBV7-2 | TGTGCCAGCACCTCCCCCAAGGGGGTCACAGATACGCAGTATTTT | CASTSPKGVTDTQYF
few | . | TRBJ2-1 | TRBV7-3 | TGTGCCAGCAGCTTATCTGGCTCCTACAATGAGCAGTTCTTC | CASSLSGSYNEQFF
. | . | TRBJ2-7 | TRBV7-2 | TGTGCCAGCAGCTTCGTTCCTCGGTTCTACGAGCAGTACTTC | CASSFVPRFYEQYF
. | . | TRBJ1-2 | TRBV11-2 | TGTGCCAGCAGCTTCGGGGGAATAAACTATGGCTACACCTTC | CASSFGGINYGYTF
. | . | TRBJ2-1 | TRBV24-1 | TGTGCCACGAATGGGAATAATGAGCAGTTCTTC | CATNGNNEQFF
. | . | TRBJ2-1 | TRBV5-6 | TGTGCCAGCAGCTTGGGTAGCGGCCCTTACAATGAGCAGTTCTTC | CASSLGSGPYNEQFF
. | . | TRBJ2-7 | TRBV7-9 | TGTGCCAGCAGCCCCGTACCCGCAGCGGGCCGCTACGAGCAGTACTTC | CASSPVPAAGRYEQYF
. | . | TRBJ2-5 | TRBV29-1 | TGCAGCGTTGCGCCTGGGTCGGCCCACCAAGAGACCCAGTACTTC | CSVAPGSAHQETQYF
. | . | TRBJ2-2 | TRBV24-1 | TGTGCCACCAGTGATACCCGCTCGGGAGCCGGGGAGCTGTTTTTT | CATSDTRSGAGELFF
once | . | TRBJ1-2 | TRBV18 | TGTGCCAGCTCACCGAGGGTCACGGACTATGGCTACACCTTC | CASSPRVTDYGYTF
. | . | TRBJ2-5 | TRBV19 | TGTGCCAGTAGGGTCGGGCCTTCGGGGGAGACCCAGTACTTC | CASRVGPSGETQYF
. | TRBD1 | TRBJ2-3 | TRBV20-1 | TGCAGTGCTGAGGGGGCTACGGGGCCAGATACGCAGTATTTT | CSAEGATGPDTQYF
once | . | TRBJ2-7 | TRBV6-1 | TGTGCCAGCAGTGAAGGTGGCGGCAACTTC | CASSEGGGNF
. | . | TRBJ1-2 | TRBV29-1 | TGCAGCGCCCGGAGGGAGGGTACAATTAAGTGCACCTTC | CSARREGTIKCTF
. | . | TRBJ1-5 | TRBV3-1 | TGTGCCAGCAGCCAAGGGGGGAGCCAGCCCCAGCATTTT | CASSQGGSQPQHF
. | . | TRBJ1-1 | TRBV15 | TGTGCCACCAGCTTCTCGGCCTCGGGCACTGAAGCTTTCTTT | CATSFSASGTEAFF
. | TRBD1 | TRBJ2-7 | TRBV12-3/TRBV12-4 | TGTGCCAGCAGTTTTAGACAGGGGGGCTCCTACGAGCAGTACTTC | CASSFRQGGSYEQYF
. | . | TRBJ2-4 | TRBV29-1 | TGCAGCGTTGAAGGGGCATCGGACATTCAGTACTTC | CSVEGASDIQYF
. | . | TRBJ2-7 | TRBV7-9 | TGTGCCAGCAGCCGCTTAGGCGCCTACGAGCAGTACTTC | CASSRLGAYEQYF
. | . | TRBJ2-3 | TRBV27 | TGTGCCAGCAGCCACTCACAGACAGATACGCAGTATTTT | CASSHSQTDTQYF
. | . | TRBJ2-7 | TRBV11-2 | TGTGCCAGCAGCTTAGTGGCCGGGAGAGGTTACGAGCAGTACTTC | CASSLVAGRGYEQYF
once | . | TRBJ1-2 | TRBV2 | TGTGCCAGCGGGGAGGACAGCCCTAGCTACACCTTC | CASGEDSPSYTF
. | . | TRBJ1-5 | TRBV20-1 | TGCAGTGCTAGAGGGGGGGATCAGCCCCAGCATTTT | CSARGGDQPQHF
. | . | TRBJ2-7 | TRBV12-5 | TGTGCTAGTGGGAGGGGGTACGACGAGCAGTACTTC | CASGRGYDEQYF
. | . | TRBJ2-1 | TRBV4-1 | TGCGCCAGCAGCCAAGGCCCTGGGGCGGCCAATGAGCAGTTCTTC | CASSQGPGAANEQFF
. | . | TRBJ2-5 | TRBV9 | TGTGCCAGCAGCGTAACTCCGGGGCTAGCCGGAGAGACCCAGTACTTC | CASSVTPGLAGETQYF
. | . | TRBJ2-3 | TRBV24-1 | TGTGCCACCAGTGATTTTTGGGGAGATACGCAGTATTTT | CATSDFWGDTQYF
. | . | TRBJ2-7 | TRBV9 | TGTGCCAGCAGCGTTCCCTCGCGTTCCTACTACGAGCAGTACTTC | CASSVPSRSYYEQYF
. | . | TRBJ2-5 | TRBV7-2 | TGTGCCAGCAGCTTAGTTCACAGGCCCGGTCAAGAGACCCAGTACTTC | CASSLVHRPGQETQYF
. | . | TRBJ2-3 | TRBV15 | TGTGCCACCAGCAGCCGTTGGACAGCAGATACGCAGTATTTT | CATSSRWTADTQYF
. | . | TRBJ2-1 | TRBV30 | TGTGCCTGGTCGGGGGACATCTACAATGAGCAGTTCTTC | CAWSGDIYNEQFF
. | . | TRBJ2-3 | TRBV20-1 | TGCAGTGCTAGAGAAGGCTACCGCACAGATACGCAGTATTTT | CSAREGYRTDTQYF
once | . | TRBJ1-1 | TRBV20-1 | TGCAGTGCTGATGACCGTACTCCAGGAAGGACTGAAGCTTTCTTT | CSADDRTPGRTEAFF
. | TRBD1 | TRBJ1-2 | TRBV29-1 | TGCAGCCCAGGGGGAATAAGGGAAGGCTACACCTTC | CSPGGIREGYTF
. | TRBD1 | TRBJ1-5 | TRBV29-1 | TGCAGCGTTAGCGGGACAGGCCCGAGGCAGCCCCAGCATTTT | CSVSGTGPRQPQHF
. | . | TRBJ1-2 | TRBV30 | TGTGCCTGGGAAGCATCACAGGGTTTGGGCTACACCTTC | CAWEASQGLGYTF
. | . | TRBJ1-6 | TRBV20-1 | TGCAGTGCTAGAGAACCCCTTCAGCCCCTCCACTTT | CSAREPLQPLHF
once | . | TRBJ1-2 | TRBV7-2 | TGTGCCAGCAGCTTAGGTACCGCGGCGTTCGGGGGCTACACCTTC | CASSLGTAAFGGYTF
. | . | TRBJ2-5 | TRBV25-1 | TGTGCCAGCAGTGGCACAGGGAGGCAAGAGACCCAGTACTTC | CASSGTGRQETQYF